This is a list of T cell receptor beta chains from one sample in a study of T cell repertoires in ileal Crohn's disease. TCRdb's table, derived via immunoSEQ multiplex PCR, lists solely in-frame clones and lacks some. This table has roughly 17,000 clones, over 60% appearing once. Sequenced: ileal tissue. The receptors were gathered from an adult with Crohn's disease. The CDR3 runs from the conserved cysteine through the conserved F or W. D genes are given only for firm matches. Expanded clones are given a class, and other clones once, few, many or no size at all.

clone size,V gene,D gene,J gene,CDR3 protein,CDR3 DNA
.,TRBV5-4,TRBD2,TRBJ2-2,CASSLPSSGGHTGELFF,TGTGCCAGCAGCCTTCCATCTAGCGGGGGGCACACCGGGGAGCTGTTTTTT
once,TRBV7-3,TRBD2,TRBJ2-3,CASSRTSGGTDTQYF,TGTGCCAGCAGCCGGACTAGCGGGGGTACAGATACGCAGTATTTT
.,TRBV27,.,TRBJ1-6,CASSPAGASYNSPLHF,TGTGCCAGCAGTCCCGCGGGGGCCTCCTATAATTCACCCCTCCACTTT
.,TRBV7-2,.,TRBJ2-7,CASSSWTAVSYEQYF,TGTGCCAGCAGCTCTTGGACAGCGGTCTCCTACGAGCAGTACTTC
.,TRBV11-2,TRBD2,TRBJ2-7,CASSFHRGELAGAFYEQYF,TGTGCCAGCAGCTTTCATCGGGGCGAACTAGCGGGAGCTTTCTACGAGCAGTACTTC
.,TRBV7-9,.,TRBJ1-6,CASSFGSGASPLHF,TGTGCCAGCAGCTTCGGATCAGGGGCCTCACCCCTCCACTTT
.,TRBV5-6,TRBD2,TRBJ2-3,CASSSLADTTDTQYF,TGTGCCAGCAGCTCCCTAGCGGATACCACAGATACGCAGTATTTT
.,TRBV29-1,.,TRBJ1-2,CSVVQGLISYGYTF,TGCAGCGTTGTACAGGGCTTAATCTCCTATGGCTACACCTTC
.,TRBV19,TRBD2,TRBJ2-1,CASSPRTSGRLDEQFF,TGTGCCAGTAGTCCTCGGACTAGCGGGAGGCTTGATGAGCAGTTCTTC
.,TRBV18,.,TRBJ1-5,CASSPSGDQPQHF,TGTGCCAGCTCACCATCAGGGGATCAGCCCCAGCATTTT
once,TRBV4-1,TRBD1,TRBJ1-6,CASSQEDRGLSYNSPLHF,TGCGCCAGCAGCCAGGAAGACAGGGGGCTCTCCTATAATTCACCCCTCCACTTT